A single sample gave rise to the 9 T cell receptor beta chains below, sequenced in a study of blood T cell repertoires in COVID-19. Some clones are missing from TCRdb's copy, which holds only in-frame ones; the method was immunoSEQ multiplex PCR. The data contain 320,000 or so clones, over 70% of them singletons. Sequencing was carried out using PBMCs or T cells enriched from blood (not recorded which). The receptors were gathered from a man aged 25 to 45 who had recovered from COVID-19.

The V gene is TRBV30, the J gene TRBJ1-5; 7 positions agree with TRBD1. Germline CDR1 and CDR2: GTSNPN and SVGIG (reference sequence). Trimming at V came to 3 bases and at J to 4 bases, leaving 6 bases not matched to a gene. This CDR3 has 14 amino acids. The CDR3 bases are TGTGCCTGGAGCCACAGGGGTGGGAATCAGCCCCAGCATTTT. This translates into CAWSHRGGNQPQHF.

This chain joins TRBV2 and TRBJ2-5; 11 bases map to TRBD2. After removal of 4 bases from V and 2 bases from J, the junction contained 3 bases not matched to a gene. CDR1 is SNHLY and CDR2 is FYNNEI in the germline V gene. This CDR3 is 15 amino acids long. The CDR3 loop reads CASSGGLADQETQYF. CDR3 bases: TGTGCCAGCAGTGGGGGACTAGCGGATCAAGAGACCCAGTACTTC.

The chain recombines TRBV28 with TRBJ1-3; perhaps TRBD1 as D (5 bases). Trimming left V 5 bases short and J 2 bases short, with 13 bases between. Germline CDR1 MDHEN, CDR2 SYDVKM. This CDR3 contains 15 residues. CDR3 DNA sequence: TGTGCCAGCAGTACGACAGAGTTTACTGGAAACACCATATATTTT. The encoded protein is CASSTTEFTGNTIYF.

The chain employs TRBV7-9 and TRBJ2-1, with 12 nucleotides matching TRBD2. V shed 2 bases and J 7 bases; nucleotides not matched to a gene: 9. Germline V lookup: CDR1 SEHNR, CDR2 FQNEAQ (reference sequence). The CDR3 is 17 residues long. This chain's CDR3 is CASSLLRGTSGWNEQFF. The CDR3 nucleotides read TGTGCCAGCAGCTTACTTAGAGGGACTAGCGGGTGGAATGAGCAGTTCTTC.

J is TRBJ1-3 and V is TRBV3-1 (or the pseudogene TRBV3-2); TRBD1 matches 8 bases. Germline V gene lookup returns CDR1 LGHDT and CDR2 YNNKEL (reference sequence). The J segment lost 3 bases and the V segment lost 0 bases, leaving 10 bases of the junction unmatched. CDR3 length equals 18 residues. CDR3 DNA sequence: TGTGCCAGCAGCCAAGATGCCGGGACAGGAGGCTTTGGAAACACCATATATTTT. Its protein is CASSQDAGTGGFGNTIYF.

The chain links TRBV7-6 to TRBJ2-2, with 8 bases identical to TRBD1. The germline CDR1 and CDR2 sequences are SGHVS and FNYEAQ. The CDR3 sequence is 15 residues long. The V and J ends lost 4 bases and 5 bases, in that order; junction bases with no gene match: 6. CDR3 DNA: TGTGCCAGCAGCTACGGACAGGGTGGGACCGGGGAGCTGTTTTTT. Residues: CASSYGQGGTGELFF.

V usage is TRBV18 and J usage is TRBJ1-2; TRBD1 is a possible D gene (6 bases). Germline V gene sequence: CDR1 KGHSH, CDR2 LQKENI. This CDR3 spans 14 amino acids. The V end was cut by 3 bases, the J end by 2 bases, with 10 bases between. CDR3 bases: TGTGCCAGCTCACCGGCAGGGGACAACTATGGCTACACCTTC. Translated: CASSPAGDNYGYTF.

The V gene is TRBV2, the J gene TRBJ1-5; D gene ambiguous. The CDR3 consists of 16 residues. Per the germline V gene, CDR1 is SNHLY and CDR2 is FYNNEI. Between the trimmed V and J ends, which lost 1 base and 4 bases, there was a span of 14 bases. The CDR3 DNA reads TGTGCCAGCAGTGAAGGCAGATCTATAGCAAATCAGCCCCAGCATTTT. This translates into CASSEGRSIANQPQHF.

The rearrangement links TRBV11-3 to TRBJ2-5; 8 bases line up with TRBD1. The CDR3 runs to 15 residues. Germline CDR1 and CDR2: SGHNT and YENEEA. V shed 3 bases, J shed 2 bases, and the junction held 5 bases outside the gene matches. The DNA of the CDR3 is TGTGCCAGCAGCTTCGGACAGGGAAGTCAAGAGACCCAGTACTTC. Translation: CASSFGQGSQETQYF.